The source of this T cell receptor beta chain is a study of cytomegalovirus exposure and HLA in healthy donors. Overall study results and limits: Only CMV serostatus was available as immune exposure information.

PCR involved 60 Vbeta and 13 Jbeta primers. This table comes from immunoSEQ multiplex PCR, and its TCRdb copy is limited to in-frame clones, with some not included. The profile shows about 150,000 clones, over 80% of them singletons. Every donor was a healthy person donating bone marrow. With 4 bases removed from V and 2 bases from J, the gap between germline ends came to 7 bases. This CDR3 has 13 amino acids. Per the germline V gene, CDR1 is SGHNT and CDR2 is YENEEA. As regards this clone: The antigen remains unidentified.

The receptor comes from a woman in her 30s in good health and CMV-seronegative. Sequenced input: PBMCs. This chain connects TRBV11-3 to TRBJ2-3; tentatively, D is TRBD1 (5 bases). The CDR3 sequence is CASSSQDTDTQYF. The CDR3 DNA sequence: TGTGCCAGCAGCTCACAGGACACAGATACGCAGTATTTT.